This T cell receptor (beta chain) was recorded in a study of T cell responses to AZD1222 COVID-19 vaccine. Findings and caveats of the study: Donors were largely white British and mainly female; clonal diversity was possibly underestimated. No day 14 peak samples; only post-peak repertoires were characterized.

Pooling was applied to second doses at about 4 or about 12 weeks. With respect to this clone: Antigen specificity is unknown.

Some clones are missing from TCRdb's copy, which holds only in-frame ones; the method was immunoSEQ multiplex PCR. The table has roughly 110,000 clones, about nine tenths seen once. From germline, CDR1 is ENHRY and CDR2 SYGVKD. V was pared by 5 bases and J by 4 bases, with 11 bases between. The CDR3 contains 13 residues. This clonotype was sampled from an adult who received the AZD1222 COVID-19 vaccine. V is TRBV10-3 and J is TRBJ1-2; no reliable D call. Sequenced here: peripheral blood, sampled 28 days after the second AZD1222 dose. CDR3 residues: CAISQESVYGYTF. CDR3 DNA sequence: TGTGCCATCAGTCAGGAGTCGGTCTATGGCTACACCTTC.